This is a list of T cell receptor beta chains from one sample in a study of blood T cell repertoires in COVID-19. Method: immunoSEQ multiplex PCR; TCRdb's copy keeps in-frame clones and lacks some. In the table there are about 48,000 clones, approximately 90% of which are singletons. Sequencing was done on a sample of peripheral blood. These TCRs come from a man aged 70 or older with acute or convalescent COVID-19. Both conserved end residues are part of each CDR3. The order of the fields is D gene, V gene, J gene, clone size, CDR3 DNA, CDR3 protein. A D gene is named only where the DNA matches it firmly. The size field is filled for only some rows; it gives once, few, many or a size class.

TRBD1	TRBV19	TRBJ1-4	.	TGTGCCAGTAGTACCCGGACAGGGGTCCTGGGTGAAAAACTGTTTTTT	CASSTRTGVLGEKLFF
TRBD1	TRBV28	TRBJ2-1	.	TGTGCCAGCAGTTTGCCTGGACAGGGGGCGGTCAATGAGCAGTTCTTC	CASSLPGQGAVNEQFF
TRBD1	TRBV6-5	TRBJ1-3	once	TGTGCCAGCAGCCATGACAGGGAATTGGGAAACACCATATATTTT	CASSHDRELGNTIYF
.	TRBV11-2	TRBJ1-6	.	TGTGCCAGCAGCTTAATTCCCGGGACTTATAATTCACCCCTCCACTTT	CASSLIPGTYNSPLHF
TRBD2	TRBV4-1	TRBJ2-1	once	TGCGCCAGCAGCCTCTACGGACTAGACAATGAGCAGTTCTTC	CASSLYGLDNEQFF
.	TRBV15	TRBJ1-6	few	TGTGCCACCAGCACAGAGATCCAGGGAAATTCACCCCTCCACTTT	CATSTEIQGNSPLHF
TRBD2	TRBV30	TRBJ2-7	few	TGTGCCTGGAGTTTAGCCCCCAGACTAGCGGGGACCTACGAGCAGTACTTC	CAWSLAPRLAGTYEQYF
TRBD1	TRBV4-2	TRBJ1-2	.	TGTGCCAGCAGCCACGGACAGGGAGGCGGCTACACCTTC	CASSHGQGGGYTF
.	TRBV11-2	TRBJ1-1	.	TGTGCCAGCAGCACCTATCGTTACACTGAAGCTTTCTTT	CASSTYRYTEAFF
.	TRBV9	TRBJ1-2	.	TGTGCCAGCAGCGATCGCGAGACAGGAGGTATCTATGGCTACACCTTC	CASSDRETGGIYGYTF
.	TRBV6-2/TRBV6-3	TRBJ1-2	once	TGTGCCAGCAGCAACCTGAAGAGTGGCTATGGCTACACCTTC	CASSNLKSGYGYTF
.	TRBV11-2	TRBJ1-4	.	TGTGCCAGCAGCTTAGGAGGAGTGGAAGGAAAACTGTTTTTT	CASSLGGVEGKLFF
.	TRBV18	TRBJ1-1	.	TGTGCCAGCTCACCACGGGGCGGGAACACTGAAGCTTTCTTT	CASSPRGGNTEAFF
.	TRBV4-1	TRBJ1-6	.	TGCGCCAGCAGGGGTACGGGAATGGACTCACCCCTCCACTTT	CASRGTGMDSPLHF
.	TRBV6-5	TRBJ1-5	once	TGTGCCAGCAGTTACTGGGGAGGGGGTCAGCCCCAGCATTTT	CASSYWGGGQPQHF
.	TRBV9	TRBJ1-6	.	TGTGCCAGCAGCTCTCTTCTCTATAATTCACCCCTCCACTTT	CASSSLLYNSPLHF
TRBD1	TRBV27	TRBJ1-2	.	TGTGCCAGCAGCCGTACAGGGGCAGTGGGCTACACCTTC	CASSRTGAVGYTF
TRBD1	TRBV5-8	TRBJ2-2	once	TGTGCCAGCAGCACTGGGACAGTAATAAACACCGGGGAGCTGTTTTTT	CASSTGTVINTGELFF
.	TRBV29-1	TRBJ1-1	.	TGCAGCGTTGTGGCGGCGGTTGAAGCTTTCTTT	CSVVAAVEAFF
.	TRBV30	TRBJ2-3	.	TGTGCCTGGACCTGGATGACAGGCACAGATACGCAGTATTTT	CAWTWMTGTDTQYF
.	TRBV6-5	TRBJ2-3	.	TGTGCCAGCAGTTACTCTCCCCGGGGATTGGATACGCAGTATTTT	CASSYSPRGLDTQYF
.	TRBV28	TRBJ1-2	.	TGTGCCAGCAGTCCCAATCGGGGGGGCTTTGGCTACACCTTC	CASSPNRGGFGYTF